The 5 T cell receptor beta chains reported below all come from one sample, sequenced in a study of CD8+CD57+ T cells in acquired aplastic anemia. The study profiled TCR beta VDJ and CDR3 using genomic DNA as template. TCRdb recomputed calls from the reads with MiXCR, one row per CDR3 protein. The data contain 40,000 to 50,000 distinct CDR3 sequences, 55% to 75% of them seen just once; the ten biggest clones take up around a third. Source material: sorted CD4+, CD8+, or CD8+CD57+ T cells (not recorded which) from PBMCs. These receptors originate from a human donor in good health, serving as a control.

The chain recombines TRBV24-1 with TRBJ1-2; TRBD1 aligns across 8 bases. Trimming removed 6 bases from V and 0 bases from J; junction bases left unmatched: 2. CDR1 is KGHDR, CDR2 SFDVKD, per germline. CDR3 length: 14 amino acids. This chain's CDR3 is CATSTGGSNYGYTF. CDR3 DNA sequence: TGTGCCACCAGTACAGGGGGATCTAACTATGGCTACACCTTC.

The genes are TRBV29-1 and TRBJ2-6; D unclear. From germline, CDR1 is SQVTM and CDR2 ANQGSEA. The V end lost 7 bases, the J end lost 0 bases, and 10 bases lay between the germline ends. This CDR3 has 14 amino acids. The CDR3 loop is CSAGRSSGANVLTF. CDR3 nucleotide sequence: TGCAGCGCTGGACGGTCCTCTGGGGCCAACGTCCTGACTTTC. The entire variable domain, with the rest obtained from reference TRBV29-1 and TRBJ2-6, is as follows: SAVISQKPSRDICQRGTSLTIQCQVDSQVTMMFWYRQQPGQSLTLIATANQGSEATYESGFVIDKFPISRPNLTFSTLTVSNMSPEDSSIYLCSAGRSSGANVLTFGAGSRLTVL.

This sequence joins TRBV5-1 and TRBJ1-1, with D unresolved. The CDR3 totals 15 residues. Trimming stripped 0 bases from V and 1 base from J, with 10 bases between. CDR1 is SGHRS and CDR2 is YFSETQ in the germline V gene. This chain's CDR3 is CASSLGAGPNTEAFF. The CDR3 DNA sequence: TGCGCCAGCAGCTTGGGGGCAGGACCGAACACTGAAGCTTTCTTT.

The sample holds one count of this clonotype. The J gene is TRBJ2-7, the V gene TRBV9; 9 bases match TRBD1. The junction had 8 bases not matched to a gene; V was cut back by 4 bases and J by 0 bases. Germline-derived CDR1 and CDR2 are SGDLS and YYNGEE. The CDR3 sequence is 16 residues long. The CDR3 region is CASSITGGFDSYEQYV. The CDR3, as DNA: TGTGCCAGCAGCATCACAGGGGGCTTTGACTCCTACGAGCAGTACGTC.

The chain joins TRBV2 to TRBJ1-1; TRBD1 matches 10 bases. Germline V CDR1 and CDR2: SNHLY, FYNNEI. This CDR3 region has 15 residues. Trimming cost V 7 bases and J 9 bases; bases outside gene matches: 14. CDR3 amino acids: CASKQRGTGDWKAFF. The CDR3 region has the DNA TGTGCCAGCAAGCAAAGGGGGACAGGGGATTGGAAAGCTTTCTTT.